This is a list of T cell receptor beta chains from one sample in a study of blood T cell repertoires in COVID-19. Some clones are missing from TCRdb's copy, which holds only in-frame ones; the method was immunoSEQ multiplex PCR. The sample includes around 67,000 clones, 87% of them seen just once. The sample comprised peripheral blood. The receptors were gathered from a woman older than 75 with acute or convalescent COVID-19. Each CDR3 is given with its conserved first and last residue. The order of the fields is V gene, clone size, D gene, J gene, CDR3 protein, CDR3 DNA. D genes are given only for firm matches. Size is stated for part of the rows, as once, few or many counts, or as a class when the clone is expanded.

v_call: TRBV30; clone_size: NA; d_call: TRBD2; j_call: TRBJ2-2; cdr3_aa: CAWSPSGGPGELFF; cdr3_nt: TGTGCCTGGAGTCCCTCGGGGGGGCCCGGGGAGCTGTTTTTT
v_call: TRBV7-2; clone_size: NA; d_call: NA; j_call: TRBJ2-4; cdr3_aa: CASSPRPRDIQYF; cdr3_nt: TGTGCCAGCAGCCCGCGGCCCCGGGACATTCAGTACTTC
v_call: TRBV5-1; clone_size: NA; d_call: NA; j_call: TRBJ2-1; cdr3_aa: CASSQPPARDSSYKISSYNEQFF; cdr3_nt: TGCGCCAGCAGCCAACCCCCTGCGAGGGACTCCTCTTATAAGATTAGCTCCTACAATGAGCAGTTCTTC
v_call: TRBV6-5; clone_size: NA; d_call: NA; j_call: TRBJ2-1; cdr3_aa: CASLVNEQFF; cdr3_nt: TGTGCCAGCCTTGTGAATGAGCAGTTCTTC
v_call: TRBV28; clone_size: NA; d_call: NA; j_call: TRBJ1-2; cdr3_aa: CASSQGVRDGYTF; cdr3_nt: TGTGCCAGCAGCCAAGGGGTGAGAGATGGCTACACCTTC
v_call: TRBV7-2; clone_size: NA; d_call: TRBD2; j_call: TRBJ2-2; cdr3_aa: CASSLSLAGGGGELFF; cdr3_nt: TGTGCCAGCAGCCTCTCACTAGCGGGGGGCGGCGGGGAGCTGTTTTTT
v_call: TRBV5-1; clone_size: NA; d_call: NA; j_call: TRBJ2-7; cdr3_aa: CATAAREGGEQYF; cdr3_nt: TGCGCCACCGCTGCAAGGGAGGGGGGCGAGCAGTACTTC
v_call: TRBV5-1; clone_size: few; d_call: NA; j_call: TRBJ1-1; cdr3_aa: CASRGQNKDTEAFF; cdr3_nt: TGCGCCAGCAGAGGACAGAATAAGGACACTGAAGCTTTCTTT
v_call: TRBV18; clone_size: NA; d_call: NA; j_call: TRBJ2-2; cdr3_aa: CASSEQVGGTGELFF; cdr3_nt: TGTGCCAGCTCAGAACAGGTCGGCGGAACCGGGGAGCTGTTTTTT
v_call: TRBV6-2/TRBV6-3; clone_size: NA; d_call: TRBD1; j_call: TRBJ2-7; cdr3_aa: CASSSGQTYEQYF; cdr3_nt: TGTGCCAGCAGTTCGGGACAGACCTACGAGCAGTACTTC
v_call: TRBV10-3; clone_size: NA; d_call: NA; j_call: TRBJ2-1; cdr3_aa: CAISGQLYNEQFF; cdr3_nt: TGTGCCATCAGTGGACAGCTTTACAATGAGCAGTTCTTC
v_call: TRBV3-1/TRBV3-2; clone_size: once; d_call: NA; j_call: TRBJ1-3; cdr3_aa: CASSPYWAGAPGNTIYF; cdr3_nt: TGTGCCAGCAGCCCCTATTGGGCAGGGGCCCCAGGAAACACCATATATTTT
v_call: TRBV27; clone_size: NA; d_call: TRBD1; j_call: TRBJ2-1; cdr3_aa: CASGPGQIYNEQFF; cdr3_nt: TGTGCCAGCGGGCCGGGACAGATTTACAATGAGCAGTTCTTC
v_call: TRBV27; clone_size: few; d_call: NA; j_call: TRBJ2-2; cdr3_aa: CASSLAFNTGELFF; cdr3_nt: TGTGCCAGCAGTCTAGCGTTTAACACCGGGGAGCTGTTTTTT
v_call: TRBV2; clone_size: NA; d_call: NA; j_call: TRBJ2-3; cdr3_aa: CASSETARGTDTQYF; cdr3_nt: TGTGCCAGCAGCGAGACAGCTAGGGGGACAGATACGCAGTATTTT
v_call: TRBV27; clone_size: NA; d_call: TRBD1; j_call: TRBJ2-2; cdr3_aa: CASSSLLGQGTGELFF; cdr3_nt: TGTGCCAGCAGTTCGTTATTGGGACAGGGGACCGGGGAGCTGTTTTTT
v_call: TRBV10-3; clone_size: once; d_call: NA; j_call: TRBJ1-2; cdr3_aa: CAISEDGYYGYTF; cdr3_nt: TGTGCCATCAGTGAGGACGGGTACTATGGCTACACCTTC
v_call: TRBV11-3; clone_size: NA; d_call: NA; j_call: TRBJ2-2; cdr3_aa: CASSSREDGELFF; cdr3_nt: TGTGCCAGCAGCTCGAGGGAGGACGGGGAGCTGTTTTTT
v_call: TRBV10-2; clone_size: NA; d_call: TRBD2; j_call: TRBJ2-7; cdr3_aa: CASSERLAGGYEQYF; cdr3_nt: TGCGCCAGCAGTGAGCGGTTAGCGGGGGGCTACGAGCAGTACTTC
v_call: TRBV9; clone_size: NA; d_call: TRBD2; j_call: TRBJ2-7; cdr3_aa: CASSVGPSGFYEQYF; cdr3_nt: TGTGCCAGCAGCGTAGGGCCTAGCGGGTTCTACGAGCAGTACTTC
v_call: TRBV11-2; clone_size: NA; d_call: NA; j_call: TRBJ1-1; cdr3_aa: CASSYRPGDTEAFF; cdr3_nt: TGTGCCAGCAGCTATCGACCCGGGGACACTGAAGCTTTCTTT
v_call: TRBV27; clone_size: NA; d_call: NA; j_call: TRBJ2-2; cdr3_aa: CASSLLSGSGELFF; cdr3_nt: TGTGCCAGCAGTTTATTATCGGGATCCGGGGAGCTGTTTTTT
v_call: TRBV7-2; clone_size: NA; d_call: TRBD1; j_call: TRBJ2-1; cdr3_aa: CASSPRRGPYNEQFF; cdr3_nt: TGTGCCAGCAGCCCCCGTAGGGGGCCCTACAATGAGCAGTTCTTC
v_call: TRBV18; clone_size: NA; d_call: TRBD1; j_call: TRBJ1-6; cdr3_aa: CASSPRTGGNSPLHF; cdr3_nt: TGTGCCAGCTCACCACGGACAGGGGGAAATTCACCCCTCCACTTT
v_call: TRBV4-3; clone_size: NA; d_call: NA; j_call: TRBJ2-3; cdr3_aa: CASSQGRGRTDTQYF; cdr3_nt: TGCGCCAGCAGCCAAGGGCGGGGGCGTACAGATACGCAGTATTTT
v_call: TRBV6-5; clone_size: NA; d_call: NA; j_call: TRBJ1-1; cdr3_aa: CASSYQLTGESEAFF; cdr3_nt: TGTGCCAGCAGTTATCAGCTGACCGGGGAGTCTGAAGCTTTCTTT
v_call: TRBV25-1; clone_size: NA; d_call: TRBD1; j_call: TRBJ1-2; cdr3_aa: CASNGGLGQKKYGYTF; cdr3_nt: TGTGCCAGCAATGGAGGCTTGGGACAGAAAAAGTATGGCTACACCTTC
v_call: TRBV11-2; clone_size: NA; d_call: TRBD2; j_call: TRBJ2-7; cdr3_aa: CASSLAGGSGGTYEQYF; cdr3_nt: TGTGCCAGCAGCTTAGCTGGCGGGAGTGGAGGGACCTACGAGCAGTACTTC
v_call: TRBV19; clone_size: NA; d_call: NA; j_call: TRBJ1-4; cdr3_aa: CASKRIDGDNEKLFF; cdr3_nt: TGTGCCAGTAAGAGGATTGACGGAGATAATGAAAAACTGTTTTTT
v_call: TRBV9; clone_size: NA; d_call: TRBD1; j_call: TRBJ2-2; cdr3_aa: CASSVVAGQGELFF; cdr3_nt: TGTGCCAGCAGCGTAGTGGCCGGACAGGGCGAGCTGTTTTTT
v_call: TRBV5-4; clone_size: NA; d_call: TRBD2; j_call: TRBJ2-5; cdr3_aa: CASSYNGGVPRETQYF; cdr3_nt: TGTGCCAGCAGCTACAACGGGGGGGTGCCGCGGGAGACCCAGTACTTC
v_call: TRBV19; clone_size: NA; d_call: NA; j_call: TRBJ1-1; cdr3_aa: CASGEMNTEAFF; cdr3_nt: TGTGCCAGTGGGGAGATGAACACTGAAGCTTTCTTT
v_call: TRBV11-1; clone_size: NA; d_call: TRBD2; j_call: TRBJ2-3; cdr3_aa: CASSYKAGAADTQYF; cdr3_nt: TGTGCCAGCAGTTATAAAGCGGGAGCCGCAGATACGCAGTATTTT
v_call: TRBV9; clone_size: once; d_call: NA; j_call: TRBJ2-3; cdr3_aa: CASSGHIITSTDTQYF; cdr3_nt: TGTGCCAGCAGCGGCCATATAATTACTAGCACAGATACGCAGTATTTT
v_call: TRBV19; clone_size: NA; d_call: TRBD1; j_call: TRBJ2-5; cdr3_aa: CASAVDRVETQYF; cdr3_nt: TGTGCCAGTGCCGTGGACAGGGTTGAGACCCAGTACTTC
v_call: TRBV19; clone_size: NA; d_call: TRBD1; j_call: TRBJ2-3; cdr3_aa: CASSPRDRGRLSTDTQYF; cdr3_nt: TGTGCCAGTAGTCCACGGGACAGGGGGCGGTTAAGCACAGATACGCAGTATTTT
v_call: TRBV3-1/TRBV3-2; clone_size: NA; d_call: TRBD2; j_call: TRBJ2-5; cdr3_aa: CASSLPRLAGDRETQYF; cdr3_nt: TGTGCCAGCAGCCTACCCCGACTAGCGGGAGATCGAGAGACCCAGTACTTC
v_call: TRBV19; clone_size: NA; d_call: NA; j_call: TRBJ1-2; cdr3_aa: CASSNNNNYGYTF; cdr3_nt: TGTGCCAGTAGTAACAACAATAACTATGGCTACACCTTC
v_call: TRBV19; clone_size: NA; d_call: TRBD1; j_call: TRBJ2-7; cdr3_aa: CASSAWTGGAAEQYF; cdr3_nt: TGTGCCAGTAGCGCCTGGACAGGGGGCGCAGCCGAGCAGTACTTC
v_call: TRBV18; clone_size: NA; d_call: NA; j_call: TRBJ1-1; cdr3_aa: CASSPSVTGNTEAFF; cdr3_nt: TGTGCCAGCTCACCAAGCGTGACGGGGAACACTGAAGCTTTCTTT
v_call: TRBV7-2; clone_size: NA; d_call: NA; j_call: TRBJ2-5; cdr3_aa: CASSLGAQTRGETQYF; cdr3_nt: TGTGCCAGCAGCTTAGGTGCACAGACTCGGGGGGAGACCCAGTACTTC
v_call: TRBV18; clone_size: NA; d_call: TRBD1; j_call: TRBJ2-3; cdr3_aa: CASSLGQGKTDTQYF; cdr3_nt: TGTGCCAGCTCACTGGGACAGGGCAAGACAGATACGCAGTATTTT
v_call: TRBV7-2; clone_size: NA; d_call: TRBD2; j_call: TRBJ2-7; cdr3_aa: CASSFPTSGGPGEQYF; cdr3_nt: TGTGCCAGCAGCTTCCCGACTAGCGGGGGGCCTGGCGAGCAGTACTTC
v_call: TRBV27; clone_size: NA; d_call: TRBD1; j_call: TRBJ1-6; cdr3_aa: CASRRQGWDSPLHF; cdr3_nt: TGTGCCAGCAGAAGACAGGGTTGGGATTCACCCCTCCACTTT
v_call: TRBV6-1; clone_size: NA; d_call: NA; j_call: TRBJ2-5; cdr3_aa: CASSEGSGTQYF; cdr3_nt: TGTGCCAGCAGTGAAGGAAGCGGGACCCAGTACTTC
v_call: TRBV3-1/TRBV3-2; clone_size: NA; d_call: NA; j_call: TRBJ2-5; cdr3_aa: CASSQDRAKETQYF; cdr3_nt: TGTGCCAGCAGCCAAGACAGGGCCAAAGAGACCCAGTACTTC
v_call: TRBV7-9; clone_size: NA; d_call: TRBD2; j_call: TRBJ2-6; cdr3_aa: CATGEGFTSGANVLTF; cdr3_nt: TGTGCCACCGGGGAGGGGTTCACCTCTGGGGCCAACGTCCTGACTTTC
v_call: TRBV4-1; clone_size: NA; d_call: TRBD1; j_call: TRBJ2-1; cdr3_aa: CASSQVGTARNEQFF; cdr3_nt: TGCGCCAGCAGCCAGGTGGGGACAGCCAGGAATGAGCAGTTCTTC
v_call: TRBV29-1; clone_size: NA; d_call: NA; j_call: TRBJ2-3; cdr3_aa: CSVEGLPGGTDTQYF; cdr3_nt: TGCAGCGTTGAAGGACTCCCGGGGGGCACAGATACGCAGTATTTT
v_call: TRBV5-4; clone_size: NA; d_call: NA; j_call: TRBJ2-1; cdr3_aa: CASSLAGSNEQFF; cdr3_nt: TGTGCCAGCAGCTTGGCCGGGTCGAATGAGCAGTTCTTC
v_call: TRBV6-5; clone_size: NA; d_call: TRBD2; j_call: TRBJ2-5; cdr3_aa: CASSWTSQETQYF; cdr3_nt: TGTGCCAGCAGTTGGACTAGCCAAGAGACCCAGTACTTC
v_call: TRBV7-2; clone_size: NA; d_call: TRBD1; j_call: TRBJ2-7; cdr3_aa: CASSLAQGVYEQYF; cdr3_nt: TGTGCCAGCAGCTTAGCGCAGGGGGTGTACGAGCAGTACTTC
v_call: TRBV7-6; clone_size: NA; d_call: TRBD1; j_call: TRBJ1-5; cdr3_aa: CASSLGPGTGRNQPQHF; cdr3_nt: TGTGCCAGCAGCTTAGGACCCGGGACAGGGCGCAATCAGCCCCAGCATTTT
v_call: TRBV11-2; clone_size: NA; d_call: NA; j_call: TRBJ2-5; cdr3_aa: CASSLTGVYQETQYF; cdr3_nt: TGTGCCAGCAGCTTAACGGGGGTGTACCAAGAGACCCAGTACTTC
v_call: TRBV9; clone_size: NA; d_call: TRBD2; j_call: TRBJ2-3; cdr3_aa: CASSVSSLAGGTDTQYF; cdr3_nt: TGTGCCAGCAGCGTTTCATCTCTAGCGGGGGGGACAGATACGCAGTATTTT
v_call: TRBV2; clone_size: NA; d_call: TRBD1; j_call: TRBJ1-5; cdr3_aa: CASSAGGAGNQPQHF; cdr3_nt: TGTGCCAGCAGCGCAGGGGGCGCAGGGAATCAGCCCCAGCATTTT
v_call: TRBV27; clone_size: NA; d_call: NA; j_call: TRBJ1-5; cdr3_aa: CASSPRDGGSRSNQPQHF; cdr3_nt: TGTGCCAGCAGCCCTAGGGACGGGGGATCGAGGAGCAATCAGCCCCAGCATTTT